Listed below are T cell receptor beta chains from one sample, sequenced in a study of shared clonotypes between healthy human individuals. Generated by immunoSEQ multiplex PCR, the TCRdb table keeps only in-frame clones and is missing some. The sample has 660,000 or so clones, 95% to 97% seen once. The source material was naive CD8+ T cells sorted from blood. All receptors come from a woman in her 30s in good health. The CDR3 runs from the conserved cysteine through the conserved F or W. A D gene is named only where the DNA matches it firmly. Size tells how often a clone was seen (once, few, many) or the class of an expanded clone, and some rows leave it out.

J gene: TRBJ2-7
D gene: -
CDR3 length: 14
V gene: TRBV25-1
clone size: -
CDR3 protein: CASSEGQSTYEQYF
CDR3 DNA: TGTGCCAGCAGTGAGGGTCAGTCAACCTACGAGCAGTACTTC

J gene: TRBJ2-7
D gene: -
CDR3 length: 14
V gene: TRBV29-1
clone size: -
CDR3 protein: CSVGSQSGWYEQYF
CDR3 DNA: TGCAGCGTTGGTTCCCAGTCAGGGTGGTACGAGCAGTACTTC

J gene: TRBJ2-5
D gene: TRBD1
CDR3 length: 15
V gene: TRBV5-6
clone size: once
CDR3 protein: CASSSWDRVQETQYF
CDR3 DNA: TGTGCCAGCAGCTCCTGGGACAGGGTCCAAGAGACCCAGTACTTC

J gene: TRBJ2-3
D gene: TRBD1
CDR3 length: 12
V gene: TRBV5-6
clone size: -
CDR3 protein: CASSLQGDTQYF
CDR3 DNA: TGTGCCAGCAGCTTACAGGGGGATACGCAGTATTTT

J gene: TRBJ2-2
D gene: -
CDR3 length: 12
V gene: TRBV2
clone size: -
CDR3 protein: CARRKNTGELFF
CDR3 DNA: TGTGCCAGGAGAAAAAACACCGGGGAGCTGTTTTTT

J gene: TRBJ1-1
D gene: TRBD1
CDR3 length: 16
V gene: TRBV19
clone size: -
CDR3 protein: CASSAGTGVMNTEAFF
CDR3 DNA: TGTGCCAGTAGTGCGGGGACAGGAGTTATGAACACTGAAGCTTTCTTT

J gene: TRBJ2-1
D gene: TRBD2
CDR3 length: 15
V gene: TRBV7-2
clone size: -
CDR3 protein: CASSLGTSGSNEQFF
CDR3 DNA: TGTGCCAGCAGCTTAGGGACTAGCGGGAGTAATGAGCAGTTCTTC

J gene: TRBJ2-4
D gene: TRBD2
CDR3 length: 17
V gene: TRBV11-3
clone size: -
CDR3 protein: CASRGLAGGMAKNIQYF
CDR3 DNA: TGTGCCAGCAGGGGACTAGCGGGAGGAATGGCCAAAAACATTCAGTACTTC

J gene: TRBJ1-5
D gene: -
CDR3 length: 12
V gene: TRBV27
clone size: -
CDR3 protein: CASSSTDQPQHF
CDR3 DNA: TGTGCCAGCAGTTCTACAGATCAACCCCAGCATTTT

J gene: TRBJ2-7
D gene: TRBD2
CDR3 length: 17
V gene: TRBV28
clone size: -
CDR3 protein: CASSLYLAGDQAYEQYF
CDR3 DNA: TGTGCCAGCAGTTTATATCTAGCGGGAGATCAGGCCTACGAGCAGTACTTC

J gene: TRBJ2-1
D gene: -
CDR3 length: 13
V gene: TRBV15
clone size: -
CDR3 protein: CATRRVGSDEQFF
CDR3 DNA: TGTGCCACCCGACGAGTAGGATCCGATGAGCAGTTCTTC

J gene: TRBJ2-4
D gene: TRBD2
CDR3 length: 18
V gene: TRBV7-6
clone size: -
CDR3 protein: CASSLASGSGGPGDIQYF
CDR3 DNA: TGTGCCAGCAGCTTAGCTAGCGGGAGCGGCGGGCCGGGGGACATTCAGTACTTC

J gene: TRBJ1-3
D gene: -
CDR3 length: 14
V gene: TRBV12-2
clone size: -
CDR3 protein: CASRLDRPGDTIYF
CDR3 DNA: TGTGCAAGTCGCTTAGATCGGCCCGGGGACACCATATATTTT

J gene: TRBJ2-1
D gene: TRBD2
CDR3 length: 14
V gene: TRBV7-9
clone size: -
CDR3 protein: CASTLAGGTGEQFF
CDR3 DNA: TGTGCCAGCACCCTAGCGGGGGGGACGGGTGAGCAGTTCTTC

J gene: TRBJ2-2
D gene: -
CDR3 length: 16
V gene: TRBV28
clone size: -
CDR3 protein: CASSPQGGVNTGELFF
CDR3 DNA: TGTGCCAGCAGTCCCCAGGGGGGCGTGAACACCGGGGAGCTGTTTTTT

J gene: TRBJ2-1
D gene: -
CDR3 length: 16
V gene: TRBV27
clone size: once
CDR3 protein: CASSLFGTLTYNEQFF
CDR3 DNA: TGTGCCAGCAGTTTATTCGGCACACTGACCTACAATGAGCAGTTCTTC

J gene: TRBJ2-2
D gene: TRBD2
CDR3 length: 17
V gene: TRBV4-1
clone size: -
CDR3 protein: CASSPPLGLVNTGELFF
CDR3 DNA: TGCGCCAGCAGCCCCCCCCTGGGACTAGTCAACACCGGGGAGCTGTTTTTT

J gene: TRBJ1-1
D gene: -
CDR3 length: 16
V gene: TRBV27
clone size: -
CDR3 protein: CASSLWSGSLNTEAFF
CDR3 DNA: TGTGCCAGCAGTTTATGGTCAGGGTCCCTGAACACTGAAGCTTTCTTT

J gene: TRBJ2-7
D gene: -
CDR3 length: 16
V gene: TRBV9
clone size: -
CDR3 protein: CASSVAPRDKVYEQYF
CDR3 DNA: TGTGCCAGCAGCGTAGCCCCACGGGACAAGGTTTACGAGCAGTACTTC

J gene: TRBJ2-1
D gene: TRBD2
CDR3 length: 14
V gene: TRBV19
clone size: -
CDR3 protein: CASRRRTGGDEQFF
CDR3 DNA: TGTGCCAGTAGAAGAAGAACCGGGGGGGATGAGCAGTTCTTC

J gene: TRBJ2-7
D gene: -
CDR3 length: 13
V gene: TRBV27
clone size: -
CDR3 protein: CASIGQNTYEQYF
CDR3 DNA: TGTGCCAGCATAGGACAGAACACCTACGAGCAGTACTTC

J gene: TRBJ1-1
D gene: TRBD1
CDR3 length: 14
V gene: TRBV27
clone size: -
CDR3 protein: CASSSGTGRTEAFF
CDR3 DNA: TGTGCCAGCAGTTCCGGGACAGGGAGGACTGAAGCTTTCTTT

J gene: TRBJ2-2
D gene: -
CDR3 length: 14
V gene: TRBV5-4
clone size: -
CDR3 protein: CASSRSGYTGELFF
CDR3 DNA: TGTGCCAGCAGCCGATCCGGATACACCGGGGAGCTGTTTTTT

J gene: TRBJ1-2
D gene: -
CDR3 length: 13
V gene: TRBV30
clone size: -
CDR3 protein: CAWSGMGSHGYTF
CDR3 DNA: TGTGCCTGGAGTGGGATGGGAAGCCATGGCTACACCTTC

J gene: TRBJ1-2
D gene: -
CDR3 length: 12
V gene: TRBV28
clone size: -
CDR3 protein: CASSGTDYGYTF
CDR3 DNA: TGTGCCAGCAGTGGGACCGACTATGGCTACACCTTC

J gene: TRBJ2-5
D gene: TRBD1
CDR3 length: 17
V gene: TRBV28
clone size: once
CDR3 protein: CASSFPPTGARQETQYF
CDR3 DNA: TGTGCCAGCAGTTTCCCTCCTACAGGGGCCCGCCAAGAGACCCAGTACTTC

J gene: TRBJ2-3
D gene: TRBD2
CDR3 length: 16
V gene: TRBV7-9
clone size: -
CDR3 protein: CASSSPLAGGVDTQYF
CDR3 DNA: TGTGCCAGCAGCTCCCCACTAGCGGGAGGGGTAGATACGCAGTATTTT

J gene: TRBJ1-1
D gene: TRBD1
CDR3 length: 14
V gene: TRBV5-6
clone size: -
CDR3 protein: CASSYGQGNTEAFF
CDR3 DNA: TGTGCCAGCAGCTACGGACAGGGGAACACTGAAGCTTTCTTT

J gene: TRBJ2-7
D gene: TRBD1
CDR3 length: 15
V gene: TRBV5-6
clone size: once
CDR3 protein: CASSLVGTGSREQYF
CDR3 DNA: TGTGCCAGCAGCTTGGTAGGGACAGGGAGCCGCGAGCAGTACTTC

J gene: TRBJ2-7
D gene: -
CDR3 length: 14
V gene: TRBV4-1
clone size: -
CDR3 protein: CASSQGELAGEQYF
CDR3 DNA: TGCGCCAGCAGCCAAGGGGAACTAGCAGGCGAGCAGTACTTC

J gene: TRBJ2-7
D gene: -
CDR3 length: 12
V gene: TRBV9
clone size: -
CDR3 protein: CASSASPYEQYF
CDR3 DNA: TGTGCCAGCAGCGCCTCCCCCTACGAGCAGTACTTC

J gene: TRBJ1-2
D gene: TRBD1
CDR3 length: 12
V gene: TRBV11-2
clone size: once
CDR3 protein: CASSPGTAGYTF
CDR3 DNA: TGTGCCAGCAGCCCGGGGACAGCAGGCTACACCTTC

J gene: TRBJ2-7
D gene: -
CDR3 length: 16
V gene: TRBV27
clone size: -
CDR3 protein: CASSLGFRQATYEQYF
CDR3 DNA: TGTGCCAGCAGTTTAGGTTTCCGACAGGCAACCTACGAGCAGTACTTC

J gene: TRBJ1-5
D gene: -
CDR3 length: 16
V gene: TRBV7-8
clone size: -
CDR3 protein: CASSLGWAPYNQPQHF
CDR3 DNA: TGTGCCAGCAGCTTAGGATGGGCGCCGTACAATCAGCCCCAGCATTTT

J gene: TRBJ2-3
D gene: TRBD1
CDR3 length: 15
V gene: TRBV5-4
clone size: -
CDR3 protein: CASSTGTASTDTQYF
CDR3 DNA: TGTGCCAGCAGCACTGGGACAGCGAGCACAGATACGCAGTATTTT

J gene: TRBJ1-4
D gene: -
CDR3 length: 14
V gene: TRBV7-9
clone size: -
CDR3 protein: CASSPGGNNEKLFF
CDR3 DNA: TGTGCCAGCAGTCCGGGTGGCAATAATGAAAAACTGTTTTTT

J gene: TRBJ1-4
D gene: TRBD1
CDR3 length: 18
V gene: TRBV28
clone size: -
CDR3 protein: CASSLDSSLQGTNEKLFF
CDR3 DNA: TGTGCCAGCAGTTTGGATTCCTCCTTACAGGGGACTAATGAAAAACTGTTTTTT

J gene: TRBJ1-5
D gene: -
CDR3 length: 15
V gene: TRBV28
clone size: -
CDR3 protein: CASSLTLRSNQPQHF
CDR3 DNA: TGTGCCAGCAGTTTAACCCTTCGGAGCAATCAGCCCCAGCATTTT

J gene: TRBJ2-3
D gene: TRBD2
CDR3 length: 15
V gene: TRBV4-1
clone size: -
CDR3 protein: CASSPRLAGSNTQYF
CDR3 DNA: TGCGCCAGCAGCCCCCGACTAGCGGGATCGAATACGCAGTATTTT

J gene: TRBJ2-5
D gene: TRBD2
CDR3 length: 13
V gene: TRBV28
clone size: -
CDR3 protein: CASSFQGGETQYF
CDR3 DNA: TGTGCCAGCAGTTTCCAGGGAGGGGAGACCCAGTACTTC

J gene: TRBJ1-5
D gene: -
CDR3 length: 15
V gene: TRBV5-8
clone size: -
CDR3 protein: CASSLSGYSNQPQHF
CDR3 DNA: TGTGCCAGCAGCTTATCGGGGTATAGCAATCAGCCCCAGCATTTT

J gene: TRBJ2-2
D gene: TRBD1
CDR3 length: 19
V gene: TRBV7-2
clone size: -
CDR3 protein: CASSYVSRGLRQNTGELFF
CDR3 DNA: TGTGCCAGCAGCTATGTCAGCAGGGGGCTAAGACAGAACACCGGGGAGCTGTTTTTT

J gene: TRBJ2-1
D gene: -
CDR3 length: 15
V gene: TRBV2
clone size: -
CDR3 protein: CASSVWGGGYNEQFF
CDR3 DNA: TGTGCCAGCAGTGTTTGGGGAGGAGGTTACAATGAGCAGTTCTTC

J gene: TRBJ2-1
D gene: -
CDR3 length: 16
V gene: TRBV2
clone size: -
CDR3 protein: CASSVFQRSRGNEQFF
CDR3 DNA: TGTGCCAGCAGTGTATTCCAGCGCTCAAGGGGCAATGAGCAGTTCTTC

J gene: TRBJ1-2
D gene: -
CDR3 length: 11
V gene: TRBV2
clone size: -
CDR3 protein: CASSNGPGYTF
CDR3 DNA: TGTGCCAGCAGTAACGGGCCCGGCTACACCTTC

J gene: TRBJ2-7
D gene: -
CDR3 length: 13
V gene: TRBV27
clone size: few
CDR3 protein: CASSRGTHNEQYF
CDR3 DNA: TGTGCCAGCTCCCGGGGGACCCACAACGAGCAGTACTTC

J gene: TRBJ2-7
D gene: TRBD1
CDR3 length: 12
V gene: TRBV6-1
clone size: -
CDR3 protein: CASSTGGYEQYF
CDR3 DNA: TGTGCCAGCAGTACAGGGGGCTACGAGCAGTACTTC

J gene: TRBJ1-4
D gene: -
CDR3 length: 15
V gene: TRBV10-3
clone size: -
CDR3 protein: CAISEGQTNVEKLFF
CDR3 DNA: TGTGCCATCAGTGAAGGACAGACCAATGTTGAAAAACTGTTTTTT

J gene: TRBJ2-1
D gene: TRBD2
CDR3 length: 16
V gene: TRBV10-3
clone size: -
CDR3 protein: CAISTRTGLDRDEQFF
CDR3 DNA: TGTGCCATCAGTACTCGGACGGGACTAGATCGTGATGAGCAGTTCTTC

J gene: TRBJ1-2
D gene: -
CDR3 length: 19
V gene: TRBV27
clone size: -
CDR3 protein: CASSLIGSRLGVGNYGYTF
CDR3 DNA: TGTGCCAGCAGTTTAATTGGTTCCAGGTTGGGGGTCGGTAACTATGGCTACACCTTC

J gene: TRBJ1-5
D gene: -
CDR3 length: 18
V gene: TRBV28
clone size: -
CDR3 protein: CASSLSLIGSYSNQPQHF
CDR3 DNA: TGTGCCAGCAGTTTATCCCTGATAGGGTCGTATAGCAATCAGCCCCAGCATTTT

J gene: TRBJ2-7
D gene: TRBD2
CDR3 length: 16
V gene: TRBV28
clone size: -
CDR3 protein: CASSLPAGVGDYEQYF
CDR3 DNA: TGTGCCAGCAGTTTGCCCGCGGGGGTGGGAGACTACGAGCAGTACTTC

J gene: TRBJ1-2
D gene: -
CDR3 length: 15
V gene: TRBV1
clone size: once
CDR3 protein: CTSKSWRLNNYGYTF
CDR3 DNA: TGCACCAGCAAATCATGGCGTCTCAACAACTATGGCTACACCTTC